Sequencing of this T cell receptor (beta chain) was carried out in a study of control samples from healthy donors and cancer patients. Sequencing used immunoSEQ multiplex PCR; TCRdb keeps in-frame clones, though not all of them. The sample records roughly 220,000 clones, roughly 94% being singletons. This TCR came from a man aged 45-65 years in good health. The material sequenced was blood.

The CDR3 loop is CASSVAPTDTQYF. The CDR3 DNA reads TGTGCCAGCAGCGTAGCTCCAACAGATACGCAGTATTTT. V usage is TRBV9 and J usage is TRBJ2-3; no reliable D call. This CDR3 region has 13 residues. Trimming took off 0 bases at V and 3 bases at J, with 5 bases between the two ends. The germline V gene encodes CDR1 SGDLS and CDR2 YYNGEE.